Below, 23 T cell receptor beta chains from the same sample are listed, as sequenced in a study of tumor-infiltrating lymphocytes in oesophageal squamous cell carcinoma. One entry per CDR3 protein results from TCRdb running MiXCR on the PCR reads. Among just over 8,500 distinct CDR3 sequences, around two thirds were seen once, and the ten largest hold roughly a third. The sequenced sample was esophageal tumor tissue. The receptors shown here come from a female donor with esophageal squamous cell carcinoma.

Of note for this clonotype: Germline and junction disagree at one end, which may indicate a read error. This CDR3 reads CASSYPSGGLFF. The CDR3 nucleotides are TGTGCCAGCAGTTACCCCAGCGGGGGGCTGTTCTTC. V gene TRBV6-2 or TRBV6-3 combines with J gene TRBJ2-5; TRBD2 matches 9 bases. The CDR3 is made up of 12 amino acids. The germline CDR1 and CDR2 sequences are MNHEY and SVGEGT.

This chain uses TRBV7-2 with TRBJ2-4, with 8 bases fitting TRBD1. The DNA end lines up better with TRBJ2-7; the J call may be wrong. Germline assignment: CDR1 SGHTA and CDR2 FQGNSA. CDR3 length: 16 residues. CDR3 coding DNA: TGTGCCAGCAGCTTTTTGGTCTCAGGACAGGGCTACGAGCAGTACTTC. This gives the protein CASSFLVSGQGYEQYF.

The chain is built from TRBV7-9 and TRBJ2-3; 7 positions match TRBD1. CDR3 length equals 16 residues. Germline trimming cut 4 bases from V and 0 bases from J; bases unmatched to any gene: 7. Germline V lookup: CDR1 SEHNR, CDR2 FQNEAQ (reference sequence). The CDR3 DNA is TGTGCCAGCAGCTCCGGACAGGCCCAAAGCACAGATACGCAGTATTTT. As protein: CASSSGQAQSTDTQYF.

The chain links TRBV7-3 to TRBJ2-1; D is unresolved. Germline CDR1 SGHTA, CDR2 FQGTGA. This CDR3 comprises 13 residues. V dropped 0 bases and J dropped 5 bases, with 5 bases sitting between them. The CDR3 DNA reads as TGTGCCAGCAGCTTAACTAGGGACAATGAGCAGTTCTTC. Amino acids: CASSLTRDNEQFF.

CDR3 in amino acids: CASSSLTRNEQYF. The DNA of the CDR3 is TGTGCCAGCAGCTCACTCACTCGAAACGAGCAGTACTTC. V is TRBV7-2 and J is TRBJ2-7; D gene uncertain. The CDR3 loop spans 13 amino acids. Germline V gene data show CDR1 as SGHTA and CDR2 as FQGNSA. V shed 4 bases and J shed 5 bases, with 12 bases lying between them.

This chain uses TRBV27 with TRBJ2-1; D gene ambiguous. Trimming shortened V by 4 bases and J by 7 bases, and 11 bases separated the two germline ends. The CDR3 has 13 residues. Germline loops: CDR1 MNHEY, CDR2 SMNVEV (reference sequence). For the CDR3, the DNA is TGTGCCAGCAGTTCCGCAGGTTCAAATGAGCAGTTCTTC. Protein sequence: CASSSAGSNEQFF.

The chain joins TRBV7-2 to TRBJ2-1, with 8 bases lining up with TRBD2. There are 12 residues in the CDR3. The ends lost 6 bases at V and 16 bases at J; junction bases unmatched: 11. Germline CDR1 is SGHTA and CDR2 is FQGNSA. CDR3 DNA sequence: TGTGCCAGCAGTAAGGGACTAGTAAGTTTCTTCTTC. This encodes CASSKGLVSFFF.

This clonotype was found a few times. V and J are TRBV7-8 and TRBJ2-3; D call uncertain. TRBJ2-1 explains the end of the DNA better; the J call may be wrong. CDR3 length: 12 residues. Germline V gene lookup returns CDR1 SGHVS and CDR2 FQNEAQ. In DNA form, the CDR3 reads TGTGCCAGCACCTTTCCCCCCAATGAGCAGTTCTTC. Protein: CASTFPPNEQFF.

V is TRBV27 and J is TRBJ2-3, with 9 nucleotides matching TRBD1. The CDR3 contains 17 residues. The germline V gene has CDR1 MNHEY and CDR2 SMNVEV (reference sequence). After removal of 0 bases from V and 2 bases from J, the junction contained 6 bases not matched to a gene. The CDR3 here is CASSLSQGAEHTDTQYF. CDR3 in DNA: TGTGCCAGCAGTTTATCACAGGGGGCTGAGCACACAGATACGCAGTATTTT.

This clonotype was counted a few times. The rearrangement links TRBV6-1 to TRBJ2-7, with 12 nucleotides matching TRBD1. Per the germline V gene, CDR1 is MNHNS and CDR2 is SASEGT. The junction had 2 bases not matched to a gene; V was cut back by 10 bases and J by 4 bases. The CDR3 extends over 12 amino acids. The CDR3 DNA reads as TGTGCCATGGGACAGGGGGCTTACGAGCAGTACTTC. It encodes CAMGQGAYEQYF.

This clonotype was counted once. The chain links TRBV5-2 to TRBJ2-5; TRBD2 is the table's D call and was not checked against the DNA. The DNA end favors TRBJ2-1, so the J call may be wrong. TRBV5-2 is flagged as a pseudogene. This CDR3 spans 14 amino acids. CDR3 in amino acids: CASTPDSSYNEQFF. The CDR3 region has the DNA TGTGCCAGCACCCCCGATAGTTCCTACAATGAGCAGTTCTTC.

This clonotype was seen only a few times. The chain combines TRBV11-2 with TRBJ2-7; D is ambiguous. Trimming left V 2 bases short and J 3 bases short, with 14 bases between. Germline CDR1 reads SGHAT; CDR2 reads FQNNGV. This CDR3 has 15 residues. For the CDR3, the DNA is TGTGCCAGCAGCTTATTTCGTATTGGTTTCTACGAGCAGTACTTC. It translates to CASSLFRIGFYEQYF.

The chain carries TRBV7-9 and TRBJ2-5; D assignment may be TRBD1 or TRBD2 (5 bases each). The J call may not be correct, given that the DNA end is closer to TRBJ2-3. This CDR3 has 15 amino acids. Germline assignment: CDR1 SEHNR and CDR2 FQNEAQ (reference sequence). CDR3 sequence (DNA): TGTGCCAGCAGCCCAGTTGGGGGAGCGTTGGATACGCAGTATTTT. It yields the protein CASSPVGGALDTQYF.

Here the CDR3 reads CASSPGQSYGYTF. CDR3 nucleotides: TGTGCCAGCAGCCCCGGACAGTCTTATGGCTACACCTTC. The J gene is TRBJ1-1, the V gene TRBV7-2, with a possible D match to TRBD1 (6 bases). TRBJ1-2 explains the end of the DNA better; the J call may be wrong. The CDR3 length is 13 residues. Germline V gene sequence: CDR1 SGHTA, CDR2 FQGNSA.

This clonotype was observed once. The chain combines TRBV12-3 or TRBV12-4 with TRBJ2-5; D is perhaps TRBD1 (6 bases). CDR3 length: 12 residues. Trimming pared 4 bases from V and 13 bases from J, leaving 16 bases between. The CDR3 nucleotides read TGTGCCAGCAGTTCCGGACAGACCGCGCCGTACTTC. It specifies CASSSGQTAPYF.

This chain joins TRBV27 and TRBJ2-1; D might be TRBD1 or TRBD2, each matching 5 bases. V dropped 6 bases and J dropped 5 bases, with 14 bases sitting between them. The CDR3 consists of 14 residues. Germline V gene sequence: CDR1 MNHEY, CDR2 SMNVEV (reference sequence). The CDR3 sequence is CASSRRGADNEQFF. The CDR3, as DNA: TGTGCCAGCAGCCGTAGGGGAGCTGACAATGAGCAGTTCTTC.

The rearrangement links TRBV12-3 or TRBV12-4 to TRBJ2-3, with 13 bases aligning to TRBD2. The J call is doubtful: the DNA matches TRBJ2-7 better. There are 19 residues in the CDR3. The CDR3 spells CASRGRPGTSGISYNEQYF. Here the CDR3 DNA reads TGTGCCAGCAGAGGCCGGCCTGGGACTAGCGGGATCTCCTACAATGAGCAGTACTTC.

The chain uses TRBV7-2 and TRBJ1-1; D ambiguous. Germline V gene sequence: CDR1 SGHTA, CDR2 FQGNSA. The CDR3 extends over 12 amino acids. The ends were cut back, 1 base at V and 4 bases at J, with 4 bases in the middle. As DNA, the CDR3 is TGTGCCAGCAGCTTAGGGGCCACTGAAGCTTTCTTT. Encoded protein: CASSLGATEAFF.

The chain carries TRBV4-1 and TRBJ2-4; no firm D call. The J call is uncertain, as TRBJ2-7 better fits the DNA end. The CDR3 has 14 residues. The germline V gene has CDR1 MGHRA and CDR2 YSYEKL. The chain's CDR3 is CASSQELKPYEQYF. CDR3 DNA: TGCGCCAGCAGCCAAGAATTGAAACCCTACGAGCAGTACTTC.

The chain combines TRBV7-6 with TRBJ2-4; TRBD1 might be the D (5 bases). The end of the DNA fits TRBJ2-7 better, so the J call may be wrong. Germline V gene sequence: CDR1 SGHVS, CDR2 FNYEAQ. The CDR3 loop spans 13 amino acids. CDR3 sequence reads: CASSSGPDYEQYF. The DNA of the CDR3 is TGTGCCAGCAGCTCAGGGCCGGACTACGAGCAGTACTTC.

The chain couples TRBV7-6 to TRBJ2-6; D not resolved. The DNA end favors TRBJ2-7, so the J call may be wrong. Germline lookup yields CDR1 SGHVS and CDR2 FNYEAQ. The CDR3 runs 13 residues. The CDR3 loop reads CASSLEPRGEQYF. The CDR3 nucleotides read TGTGCCAGCAGCTTAGAGCCCCGAGGCGAGCAGTACTTC.

This clonotype occurred a few times. This chain links TRBV7-6 with TRBJ2-7; D unclear. Germline CDR1 reads SGHVS; CDR2 reads FNYEAQ. The CDR3 is 13 residues long. The V end lost 5 bases, the J end lost 4 bases, and 12 bases lay between the germline ends. The CDR3 sequence is CASSPMGNYEQYF. CDR3 DNA sequence: TGTGCCAGCAGCCCCATGGGTAATTACGAGCAGTACTTC.

The gene calls are TRBV7-8 and TRBJ1-5; the D gene is possibly TRBD1 (5 bases). The ends were cut back, 5 bases at V and 7 bases at J, with 12 bases in the middle. The CDR3 has 13 residues. Germline V gives CDR1 SGHVS, CDR2 FQNEAQ. The CDR3 is CASSPAGPQPQHF. The CDR3 coding sequence is TGTGCCAGCAGCCCCGCAGGGCCCCAGCCCCAGCATTTT.